The 3 T cell receptor beta chains presented below share a single source sample, sequenced in a study of CD8 T cells in Susac syndrome. Random hexamers served to reverse transcribe roughly 0.45 to 1 ug RNA. TCRdb passed the immunoSEQ multiplex PCR reads through MiXCR, listing each CDR3 protein once. The data contain some 450,000 distinct CDR3 sequences, 85% of them seen just once; the ten biggest clones take up more than 0.09%. The sample taken for sequencing was CD8+ T cells from PBMCs. The receptors here all came from a human donor with multiple sclerosis.

This clonotype has just one count. The chain couples TRBV19 to TRBJ1-5; 7 positions agree with TRBD1. With V trimmed by 10 bases and J by 4 bases, 7 bases remained unmatched. This CDR3 is built from 13 residues. Germline CDR1 LNHDA, CDR2 SQIVND (reference sequence). DNA for the CDR3: TGTGCCACCCGGACAGGAGGTAATCAGCCCCAGCATTTT. Residues: CATRTGGNQPQHF.

This chain uses TRBV19 with TRBJ1-1, with D perhaps TRBD1 (6 bases). Germline loops: CDR1 LNHDA, CDR2 SQIVND (reference sequence). V lost 0 bases and J lost 6, with 17 bases in between. The CDR3 consists of 16 residues. The CDR3: CASSIDPVTGQAEAFF. CDR3 DNA sequence: TGTGCCAGTAGTATAGATCCCGTAACAGGGCAGGCTGAAGCTTTCTTT.

This clonotype was found a few times. V and J are TRBV11-2 and TRBJ2-7; tentative D call: TRBD2 (6 bases). The CDR3 consists of 14 residues. Germline lookup yields CDR1 SGHAT and CDR2 FQNNGV. Trimming cost V 5 bases and J 3 bases, with 14 bases left between them. Written as DNA, the CDR3 is TGTGCCAGCAGCCCTCCGGGACTGCACTACGAGCAGTACTTC. It specifies CASSPPGLHYEQYF.